The 17 T cell receptor beta chains below all came from one sample that was sequenced in a study of T cells after yellow fever vaccination. A single record per CDR3 protein comes from TCRdb applying MiXCR to the 5' RACE reads. In the table there are 300,000 to 400,000 distinct CDR3 sequences, 6.2% of which are singletons. This specimen consisted of PBMCs, obtained 5 days after the yellow fever booster vaccination. These receptors all come from a man aged 25 to 45 who received the YFV17D yellow fever vaccine.

This clonotype was found a few times. The V and J genes are TRBV20-1 and TRBJ2-7, with TRBD1 matching 7 bases. The germline V gene encodes CDR1 DFQATT and CDR2 SNEGSKA (reference sequence). The CDR3 sequence is 12 residues long. Trimming cost V 5 bases and J 6 bases; bases outside gene matches: 7. The CDR3 sequence is CSASGGQSEQYF. Written as DNA, the CDR3 is TGCAGTGCTTCAGGGGGTCAAAGCGAGCAGTACTTC.

This clonotype was seen repeatedly, ten times or more. The V gene is TRBV5-6, the J gene TRBJ2-2; D gene ambiguous. Germline lookup yields CDR1 SGHDT and CDR2 YYEEEE. V was shortened by 0 bases and J by 1 base, with 10 bases between the two germline ends. The CDR3 has 16 residues. CDR3 bases: TGTGCCAGCAGCTTGGTCTTAGTCCGGAACACCGGGGAGCTGTTTTTT. It codes for CASSLVLVRNTGELFF.

In its sample, this clonotype was seen a few times. The rearrangement joins TRBV29-1 to TRBJ1-2; unclear D gene. CDR3 size: 15 residues. V lost 7 bases to trimming and J lost 8 bases, with 26 bases between them. CDR1 SQVTM and CDR2 ANQGSEA come from the germline V gene. The CDR3 sequence: CSAPGVERLGGGYTF. The CDR3 DNA is TGCAGCGCCCCGGGCGTGGAGCGCCTCGGTGGGGGCTACACCTTC.

V usage is TRBV7-9 and J usage is TRBJ2-3; no clear D gene. This CDR3 has 14 amino acids. CDR1 and CDR2 (germline): SEHNR, FQNEAQ (reference sequence). Trimming removed 6 bases from V and 2 bases from J, with 12 bases in between. CDR3 region: CASSLRYPTDTQYF. DNA for the CDR3: TGTGCCAGCAGTTTGAGATATCCCACAGATACGCAGTATTTT.

The table lists this clonotype with a few counts. The chain couples TRBV29-1 to TRBJ2-7, with TRBD2 as a possible D gene (5 bases). The CDR3 consists of 13 residues. V was cut by 4 bases and J by 6 bases, with 16 bases left in between. Germline V gene sequence: CDR1 SQVTM, CDR2 ANQGSEA. The CDR3: CSVGGPPISEQYF. In DNA form, the CDR3 reads TGCAGCGTTGGAGGGCCCCCCATTTCCGAGCAGTACTTC.

This clonotype appeared a few times. The chain joins TRBV4-3 to TRBJ2-5, with 9 bases identical to TRBD2. This CDR3 has 16 amino acids. With 0 bases clipped from V and 7 bases from J, the junction kept 9 bases outside the gene matches. Germline values: CDR1 LGHNA, CDR2 YSLEER. CDR3 in DNA: TGCGCCAGCAGCCAAGAAGGAGGCGGGAGGGCGTGGACCCAGTACTTC. It yields the protein CASSQEGGGRAWTQYF.

Regarding this clonotype: Possible read error: a much larger clone is one base away. V usage is TRBV11-2 and J usage is TRBJ2-1, with 9 positions matching TRBD2. The CDR3 has 15 residues. Looked up from germline, CDR1 is SGHAT and CDR2 is FQNNGV. V dropped 3 bases and J dropped 2; count of bases not matched to a gene: 2. CDR3 nucleotide sequence: TGTGCCAGCAGCTTTAGCGGGAGCGCCTACAATGAGCAGTTCTTC. Protein sequence: CASSFSGSAYNEQFF.

The V call is TRBV12-3 or TRBV12-4, the J call TRBJ2-1, with 9 bases identical to TRBD2. V lost 7 bases, J lost 8 bases, and 15 bases stayed unmatched. The length of the CDR3 is 16 residues. As DNA, the CDR3 is TGTGCCAGCATGTCGAGTAGCGGGAGAACAAGGCATGAGCAGTTCTTC. Protein sequence: CASMSSSGRTRHEQFF.

This chain's CDR3 is CASSPLGSKGTDEQYF. In nucleotides, the CDR3 is TGTGCCAGCTCACCACTAGGGTCCAAGGGAACCGACGAGCAGTACTTC. This chain links TRBV18 with TRBJ2-7, with D unclear. The germline V and J ends were trimmed by 1 base and 5 bases, with 18 bases remaining between them. CDR1 is KGHSH and CDR2 is LQKENI in the germline V gene. The CDR3 has 16 amino acids.

This clonotype was recorded a few times. It may be a read error: a sequence one base away is much more abundant. The chain joins TRBV12-3 or TRBV12-4 to TRBJ2-3; D ambiguous. The V gene lost 6 bases and the J gene lost 2 bases, with 6 bases spanning the gap. The CDR3 contains 12 residues. The CDR3 DNA is TGTGCCAGCAGACCATACACAGATACGCAGTATTTT. Protein product: CASRPYTDTQYF.

This rearrangement joins TRBV20-1 to TRBJ1-3; D unresolved. Per germline, CDR1 DFQATT and CDR2 SNEGSKA (reference sequence). V lost 6 bases, J lost 0 bases, and 18 bases lay in between. The CDR3 contains 16 residues. The CDR3 is CSATLGPPGSGNTIYF. In nucleotides, the CDR3 is TGCAGTGCAACTCTAGGGCCACCTGGCTCTGGAAACACCATATATTTT.

This clonotype was detected many times. The gene calls are TRBV29-1 and TRBJ2-7; 10 bases fit TRBD2. CDR1 and CDR2 from the germline V gene are SQVTM and ANQGSEA. J was trimmed by 2 bases and V by 4 bases; bases with no gene match: 2. The CDR3 contains 13 residues. The CDR3 DNA follows: TGCAGCGTTGGACTAGCGGGCCCCTACGAGCAGTACTTC. Its translation: CSVGLAGPYEQYF.

This clonotype has ten or more counts. The chain carries TRBV7-2 and TRBJ2-7; TRBD2 aligns across 14 bases. The V segment lost 3 bases and the J segment 4 bases; nucleotides outside the gene matches: 5. Germline V gives CDR1 SGHTA, CDR2 FQGNSA. The CDR3 sequence is 16 residues long. The CDR3 bases are TGTGCCAGCAGCTTTTTGGGGACTAGCGGGAGTTACGAGCAGTACTTC. It encodes CASSFLGTSGSYEQYF.

This clonotype was picked up many times. V gene TRBV15 combines with J gene TRBJ2-7, with 9 positions matching TRBD1. V lost 3 bases, J lost 3 bases, and 0 bases stayed unmatched. The length of the CDR3 is 13 residues. Germline-derived CDR1 and CDR2 are LNHNV and YYDKDF (reference sequence). In DNA form, the CDR3 reads TGTGCCACCAGCAGGGACAGGGGCTACGAGCAGTACTTC. It codes for CATSRDRGYEQYF. The full variable domain, with the rest looked up from reference TRBV15 and TRBJ2-7, is DAMVIQNPRYQVTQFGKPVTLSCSQTLNHNVMYWYQQKSSQAPKLLFHYYDKDFNNEADTPDNFQSRRPNTSFCFLDIRSPGLGDTAMYLCATSRDRGYEQYFGPGTRLTVT.

This clonotype was observed many times. This chain links TRBV7-2 with TRBJ2-7, with 8 positions matching TRBD2. This CDR3 spans 15 amino acids. J lost 3 bases, V lost 1 base, and 5 bases had no gene match. Germline V gene sequence: CDR1 SGHTA, CDR2 FQGNSA. As DNA, the CDR3 is TGTGCCAGCAGCTTAGTAAGCGGGAGTATCTACGAGCAGTACTTC. Translated, it gives CASSLVSGSIYEQYF.

Only a few counts were recorded for this clonotype. The chain employs TRBV4-3 and TRBJ2-7; 7 bases are shared with TRBD1. Germline values: CDR1 LGHNA, CDR2 YSLEER. The junction had 5 bases not matched to a gene; V was cut back by 0 bases and J by 3 bases. CDR3 length equals 15 residues. The CDR3: CASSQDGGQDYEQYF. The CDR3, as DNA: TGCGCCAGCAGCCAAGATGGAGGACAGGACTACGAGCAGTACTTC.

This clonotype was found many times. This chain joins TRBV4-3 and TRBJ2-3; D remains unclear. V was clipped by 1 base and J by 0 bases, with 14 bases between them. Germline CDR1 reads LGHNA; CDR2 reads YSLEER. The CDR3 length is 17 residues. The CDR3 protein is CASSQGGLGRSTDTQYF. The CDR3 DNA follows: TGCGCCAGCAGCCAAGGAGGTTTAGGGCGCAGCACAGATACGCAGTATTTT.